This T cell receptor beta chain was sequenced for a study of beta chain features in type 1 diabetes. Points from the study as a whole: Shorter TCRB CDR3s, moderately but significantly so, were found in Type 1 diabetes patients in all four CD4+ subsets.

Expressed TCRB transcripts were sequenced, since all the RNA that had been isolated was reverse transcribed. Clones were read by immunoSEQ multiplex PCR, and TCRdb kept only the in-frame ones, dropping some. This table holds about 650,000 clones, roughly 12% found once. Worth noting for this clone: Its antigen is undetermined. The germline gene is not matched at one end of the junction; a read error may be the cause.

The CDR3 spans 14 residues. Germline lookup yields CDR1 SGHRS and CDR2 YFSETQ. The TCR sequence derives from a man aged 25-45 years with type 1 diabetes. The sample comprised naive CD4+ T cells from blood. The chain couples TRBV5-1 to TRBJ2-5, with TRBD1 identical over 8 bases. In DNA form, the CDR3 reads TGCGCCACCAGCCATGGGACAGGCCAAGAGACCCAGTACTTC. Amino acids: CATSHGTGQETQYF.